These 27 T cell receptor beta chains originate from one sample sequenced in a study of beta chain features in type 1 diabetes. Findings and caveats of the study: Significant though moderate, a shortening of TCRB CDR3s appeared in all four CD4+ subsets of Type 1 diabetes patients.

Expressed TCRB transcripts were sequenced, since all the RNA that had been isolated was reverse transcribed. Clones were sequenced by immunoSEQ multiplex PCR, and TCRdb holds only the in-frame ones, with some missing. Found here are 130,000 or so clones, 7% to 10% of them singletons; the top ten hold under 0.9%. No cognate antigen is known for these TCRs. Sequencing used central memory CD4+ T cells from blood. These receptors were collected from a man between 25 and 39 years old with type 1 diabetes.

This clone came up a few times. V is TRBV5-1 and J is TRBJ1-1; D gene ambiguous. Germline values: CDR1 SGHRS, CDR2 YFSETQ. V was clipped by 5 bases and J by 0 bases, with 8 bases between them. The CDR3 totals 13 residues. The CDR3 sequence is CASRGAMNTEAFF. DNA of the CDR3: TGCGCCAGCAGGGGAGCTATGAACACTGAAGCTTTCTTT.

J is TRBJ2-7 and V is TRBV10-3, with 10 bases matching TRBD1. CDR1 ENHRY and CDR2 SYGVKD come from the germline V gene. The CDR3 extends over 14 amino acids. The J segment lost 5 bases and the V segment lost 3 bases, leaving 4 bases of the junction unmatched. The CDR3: CAISDRDRGNEQYF. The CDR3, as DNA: TGTGCCATCAGTGACCGGGACAGGGGTAACGAGCAGTACTTC.

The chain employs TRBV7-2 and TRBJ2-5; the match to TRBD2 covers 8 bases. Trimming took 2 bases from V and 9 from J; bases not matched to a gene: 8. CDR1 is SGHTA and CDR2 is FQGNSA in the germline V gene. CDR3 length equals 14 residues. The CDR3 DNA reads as TGTGCCAGCAGCTTACGGCGGGGGGAAGGAGCCCAGTACTTC. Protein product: CASSLRRGEGAQYF. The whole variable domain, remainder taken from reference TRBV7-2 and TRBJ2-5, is GAGVSQSPSNKVTEKGKDVELRCDPISGHTALYWYRQSLGQGLEFLIYFQGNSAPDKSGLPSDRFSAERTGGSVSTLTIQRTQQEDSAVYLCASSLRRGEGAQYFGPGTRLLVL.

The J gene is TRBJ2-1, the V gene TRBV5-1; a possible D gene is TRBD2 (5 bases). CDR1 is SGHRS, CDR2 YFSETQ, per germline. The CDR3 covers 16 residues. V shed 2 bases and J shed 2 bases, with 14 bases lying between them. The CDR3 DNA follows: TGCGCCAGCAGCTTCGGAGGATCTAGGACCTACAATGAGCAGTTCTTC. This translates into CASSFGGSRTYNEQFF. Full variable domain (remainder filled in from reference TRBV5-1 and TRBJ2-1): KAGVTQTPRYLIKTRGQQVTLSCSPISGHRSVSWYQQTPGQGLQFLFEYFSETQRNKGNFPGRFSGRQFSNSRSEMNVSTLELGDSALYLCASSFGGSRTYNEQFFGPGTRLTVL.

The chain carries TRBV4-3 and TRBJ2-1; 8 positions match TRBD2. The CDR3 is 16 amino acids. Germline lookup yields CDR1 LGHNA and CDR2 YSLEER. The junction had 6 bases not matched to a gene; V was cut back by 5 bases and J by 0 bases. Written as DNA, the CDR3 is TGCGCCAGCAGCTCCCTAGCGGGTAGCTCCTACAATGAGCAGTTCTTC. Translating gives CASSSLAGSSYNEQFF.

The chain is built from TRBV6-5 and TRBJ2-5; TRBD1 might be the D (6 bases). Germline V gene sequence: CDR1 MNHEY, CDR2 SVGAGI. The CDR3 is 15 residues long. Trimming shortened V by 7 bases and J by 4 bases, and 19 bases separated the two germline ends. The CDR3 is CASKLPRGGGETQYF. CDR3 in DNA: TGTGCCAGCAAACTTCCGAGAGGGGGTGGAGAGACCCAGTACTTC.

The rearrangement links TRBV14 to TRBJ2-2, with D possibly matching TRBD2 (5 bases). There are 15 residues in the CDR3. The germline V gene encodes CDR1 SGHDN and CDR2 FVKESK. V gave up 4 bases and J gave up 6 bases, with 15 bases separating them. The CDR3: CASSPLGGLAGELFF. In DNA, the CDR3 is TGTGCCAGCAGCCCCCTTGGAGGCCTCGCCGGGGAGCTGTTTTTT.

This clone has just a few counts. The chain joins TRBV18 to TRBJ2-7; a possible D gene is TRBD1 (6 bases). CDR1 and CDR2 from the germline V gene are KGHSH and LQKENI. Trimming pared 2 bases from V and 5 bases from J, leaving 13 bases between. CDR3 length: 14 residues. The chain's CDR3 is CASSPGGGFNEQYF. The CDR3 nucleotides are TGTGCCAGCTCACCAGGGGGCGGGTTCAACGAGCAGTACTTC.

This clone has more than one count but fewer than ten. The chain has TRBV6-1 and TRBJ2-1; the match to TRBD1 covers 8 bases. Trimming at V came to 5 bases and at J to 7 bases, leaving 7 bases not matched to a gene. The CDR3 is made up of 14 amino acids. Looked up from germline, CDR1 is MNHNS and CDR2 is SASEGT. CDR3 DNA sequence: TGTGCCAGCAGTTCGAATGGACAGGGTAATGAGCAGTTCTTC. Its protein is CASSSNGQGNEQFF.

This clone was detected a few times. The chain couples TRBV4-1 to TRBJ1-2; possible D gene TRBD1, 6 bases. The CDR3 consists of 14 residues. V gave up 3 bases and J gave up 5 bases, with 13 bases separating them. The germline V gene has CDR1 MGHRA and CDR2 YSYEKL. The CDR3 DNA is TGCGCCAGCAGCCATAGGACAGACGCGTATGGCTACACCTTC. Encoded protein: CASSHRTDAYGYTF.

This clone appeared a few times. CDR3 amino acids: CASSLRSGISGANVLTF. DNA for the CDR3: TGTGCCAGCAGTTTAAGGTCGGGAATCTCTGGGGCCAACGTCCTGACTTTC. J is TRBJ2-6 and V is TRBV27; a weak D match, TRBD2 (5 bases). The CDR3 runs 17 residues. Trimming cost V 2 bases and J 0 bases, with 11 bases left between them. Germline loops: CDR1 MNHEY, CDR2 SMNVEV (reference sequence). Variable domain in full (rest from reference TRBV27 and TRBJ2-6): EAQVTQNPRYLITVTGKKLTVTCSQNMNHEYMSWYRQDPGLGLRQIYYSMNVEVTDKGDVPEGYKVSRKEKRNFPLILESPSPNQTSLYFCASSLRSGISGANVLTFGAGSRLTVL.

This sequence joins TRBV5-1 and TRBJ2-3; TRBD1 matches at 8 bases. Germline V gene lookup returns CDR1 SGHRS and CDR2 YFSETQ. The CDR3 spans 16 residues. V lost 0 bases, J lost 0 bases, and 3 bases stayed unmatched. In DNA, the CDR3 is TGCGCCAGCAGCTTGGGTCAGGGGGCAAGCACAGATACGCAGTATTTT. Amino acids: CASSLGQGASTDTQYF.

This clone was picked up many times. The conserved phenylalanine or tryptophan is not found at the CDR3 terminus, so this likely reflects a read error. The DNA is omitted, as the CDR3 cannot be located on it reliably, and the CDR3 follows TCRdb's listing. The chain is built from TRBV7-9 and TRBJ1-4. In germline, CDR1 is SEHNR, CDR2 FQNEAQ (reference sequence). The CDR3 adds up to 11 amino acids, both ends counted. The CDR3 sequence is CASSRPLVRGS.

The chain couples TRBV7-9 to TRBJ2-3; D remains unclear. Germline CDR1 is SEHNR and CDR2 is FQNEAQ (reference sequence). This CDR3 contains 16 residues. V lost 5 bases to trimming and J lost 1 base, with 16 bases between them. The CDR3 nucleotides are TGTGCCAGCAGCCCCCCAGGCACCCTCGGCACAGATACGCAGTATTTT. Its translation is CASSPPGTLGTDTQYF.

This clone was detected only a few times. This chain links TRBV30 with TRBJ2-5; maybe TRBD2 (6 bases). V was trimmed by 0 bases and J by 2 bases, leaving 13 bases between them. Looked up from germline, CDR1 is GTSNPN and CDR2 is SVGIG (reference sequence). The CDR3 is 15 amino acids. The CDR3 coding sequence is TGTGCCTGGAGTGTAGGAGGGGCCCATCAAGAGACCCAGTACTTC. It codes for CAWSVGGAHQETQYF.

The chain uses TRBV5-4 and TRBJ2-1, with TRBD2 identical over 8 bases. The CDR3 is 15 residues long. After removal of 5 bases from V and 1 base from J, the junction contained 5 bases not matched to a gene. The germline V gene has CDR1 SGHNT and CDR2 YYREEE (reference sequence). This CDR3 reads CASSHSGASYNEQFF. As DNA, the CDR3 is TGTGCCAGCAGTCATAGCGGGGCGTCCTACAATGAGCAGTTCTTC.

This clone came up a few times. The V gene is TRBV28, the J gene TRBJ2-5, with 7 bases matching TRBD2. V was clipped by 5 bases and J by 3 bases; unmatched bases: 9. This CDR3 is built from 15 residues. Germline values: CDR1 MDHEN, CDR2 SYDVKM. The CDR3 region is CASSPRGEVEETQYF. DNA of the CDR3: TGTGCCAGCAGTCCCCGGGGGGAGGTGGAAGAGACCCAGTACTTC.

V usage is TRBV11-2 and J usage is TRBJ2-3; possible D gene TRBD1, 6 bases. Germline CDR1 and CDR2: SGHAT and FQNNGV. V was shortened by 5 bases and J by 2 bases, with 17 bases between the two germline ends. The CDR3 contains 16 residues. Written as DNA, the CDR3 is TGTGCCAGCAGCCCAGATCGGGCAGGGGCCACAGATACGCAGTATTTT. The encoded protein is CASSPDRAGATDTQYF.

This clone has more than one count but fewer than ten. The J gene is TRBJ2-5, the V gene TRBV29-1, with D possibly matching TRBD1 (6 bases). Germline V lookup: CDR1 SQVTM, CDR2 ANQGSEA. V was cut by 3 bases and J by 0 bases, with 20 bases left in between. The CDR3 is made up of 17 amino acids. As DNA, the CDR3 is TGCAGCGTTGAGCGGGCCCCCCTGAGGGGGTACCAAGAGACCCAGTACTTC. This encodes CSVERAPLRGYQETQYF.

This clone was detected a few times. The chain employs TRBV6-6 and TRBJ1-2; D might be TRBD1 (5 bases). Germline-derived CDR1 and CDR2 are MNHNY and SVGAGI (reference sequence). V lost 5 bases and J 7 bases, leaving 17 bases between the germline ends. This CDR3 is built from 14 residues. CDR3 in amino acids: CASSRDGGVGGYTF. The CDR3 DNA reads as TGTGCCAGCAGTAGGGACGGGGGAGTCGGTGGCTACACCTTC.

The CDR3 DNA sequence: TGTGCCAGCAGCCCGGGGGGCTCGATCTCTGGAAACACCATATATTTT. It translates to CASSPGGSISGNTIYF. This chain links TRBV7-9 with TRBJ1-3; TRBD1 is a possible D gene (6 bases). The germline V gene encodes CDR1 SEHNR and CDR2 FQNEAQ (reference sequence). V was pared by 5 bases and J by 0 bases, with 14 bases between. CDR3 size: 16 residues.

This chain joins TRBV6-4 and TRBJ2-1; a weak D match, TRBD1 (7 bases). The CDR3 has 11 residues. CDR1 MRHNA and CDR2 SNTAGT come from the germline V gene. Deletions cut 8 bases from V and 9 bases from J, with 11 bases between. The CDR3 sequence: CASQGGGEQFF. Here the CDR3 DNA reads TGTGCCAGCCAGGGGGGAGGTGAGCAGTTCTTC.

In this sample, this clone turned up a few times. The CDR3 DNA reads as TGTGCCAGCAGACCCGGGGGGGTCGTTTACAATGAGCAGTTCTTC. Protein sequence: CASRPGGVVYNEQFF. The gene calls are TRBV28 and TRBJ2-1; 8 positions agree with TRBD2. From germline, CDR1 is MDHEN and CDR2 SYDVKM. Losses at the gene ends were 6 bases for V and 4 bases for J; bases not matched to a gene: 8. The CDR3 spans 15 residues.

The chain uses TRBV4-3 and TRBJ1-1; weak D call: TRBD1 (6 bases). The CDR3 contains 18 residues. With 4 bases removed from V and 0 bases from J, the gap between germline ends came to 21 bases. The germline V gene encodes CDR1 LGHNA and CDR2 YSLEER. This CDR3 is CASSPDGPGQNLNTEAFF. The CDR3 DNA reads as TGCGCCAGCAGCCCTGACGGCCCGGGACAAAATTTGAACACTGAAGCTTTCTTT.

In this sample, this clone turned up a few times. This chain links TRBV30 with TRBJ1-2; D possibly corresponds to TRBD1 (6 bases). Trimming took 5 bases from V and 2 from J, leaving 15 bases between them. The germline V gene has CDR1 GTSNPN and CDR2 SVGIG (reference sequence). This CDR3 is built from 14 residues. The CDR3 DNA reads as TGTGCCTGGCCTCCCGGGACAACCAACTATGGCTACACCTTC. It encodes CAWPPGTTNYGYTF.

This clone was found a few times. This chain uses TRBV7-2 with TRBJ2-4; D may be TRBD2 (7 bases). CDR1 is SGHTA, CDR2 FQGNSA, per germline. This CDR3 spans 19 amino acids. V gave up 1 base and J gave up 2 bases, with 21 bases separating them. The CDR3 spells CASSLGGGWQGRSKNIQYF. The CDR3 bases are TGTGCCAGCAGCTTAGGCGGGGGCTGGCAGGGAAGGTCCAAAAACATTCAGTACTTC.

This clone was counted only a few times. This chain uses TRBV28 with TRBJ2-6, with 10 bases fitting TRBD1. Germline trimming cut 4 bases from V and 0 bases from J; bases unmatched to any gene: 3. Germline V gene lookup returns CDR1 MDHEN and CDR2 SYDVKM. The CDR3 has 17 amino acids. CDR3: CASSSGTGDSGANVLTF. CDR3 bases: TGTGCCAGCAGTTCCGGGACAGGGGACTCTGGGGCCAACGTCCTGACTTTC.